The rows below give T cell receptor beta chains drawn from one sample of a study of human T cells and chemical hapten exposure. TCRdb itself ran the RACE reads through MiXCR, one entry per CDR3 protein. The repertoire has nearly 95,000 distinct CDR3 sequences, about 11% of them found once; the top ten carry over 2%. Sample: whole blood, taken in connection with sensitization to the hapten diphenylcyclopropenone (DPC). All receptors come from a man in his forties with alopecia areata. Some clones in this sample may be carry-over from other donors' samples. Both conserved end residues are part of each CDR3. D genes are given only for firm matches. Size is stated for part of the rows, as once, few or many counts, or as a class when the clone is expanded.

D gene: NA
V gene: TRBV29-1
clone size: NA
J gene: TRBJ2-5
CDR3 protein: CSVELSGRETQYF
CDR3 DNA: TGCAGCGTTGAGCTTTCAGGGCGAGAGACCCAGTACTTC

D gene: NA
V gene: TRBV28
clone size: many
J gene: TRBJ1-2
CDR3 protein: CASSLSGSYGYTF
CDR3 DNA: TGTGCCAGCAGTTTATCAGGGAGCTATGGCTACACCTTC

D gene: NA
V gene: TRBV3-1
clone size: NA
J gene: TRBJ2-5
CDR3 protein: CASKQMTGSWETQYF
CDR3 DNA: TGTGCCAGCAAGCAGATGACAGGTTCATGGGAGACCCAGTACTTC

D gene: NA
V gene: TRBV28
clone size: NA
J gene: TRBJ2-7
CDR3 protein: CASRASGGRGYEQYF
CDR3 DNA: TGTGCCAGCAGAGCTTCAGGGGGGCGGGGATACGAGCAGTACTTC

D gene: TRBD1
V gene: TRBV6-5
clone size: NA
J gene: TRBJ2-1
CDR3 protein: CATYTGANEQFF
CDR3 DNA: TGTGCCACTTATACAGGGGCCAATGAGCAGTTCTTC

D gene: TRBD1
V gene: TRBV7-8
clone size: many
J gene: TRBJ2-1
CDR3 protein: CASSSVVGQYNEQFF
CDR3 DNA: TGTGCCAGCAGCTCAGTAGTGGGACAGTACAATGAGCAGTTCTTC

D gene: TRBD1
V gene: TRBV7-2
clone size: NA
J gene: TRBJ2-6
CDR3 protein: CASSLRGTGDSGANVLTF
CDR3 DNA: TGTGCCAGCAGCTTAAGGGGGACAGGAGACTCTGGGGCCAACGTCCTGACTTTC

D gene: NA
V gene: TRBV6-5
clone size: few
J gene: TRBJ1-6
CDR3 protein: CASSYDRLNSPLHF
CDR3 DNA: TGTGCCAGCAGTTATGACAGGCTTAATTCACCCCTCCACTTT

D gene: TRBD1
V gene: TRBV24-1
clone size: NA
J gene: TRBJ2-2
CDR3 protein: CATSDPAGTGRELFF
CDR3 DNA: TGTGCCACCAGTGACCCCGCTGGGACAGGGAGGGAGCTGTTTTTT

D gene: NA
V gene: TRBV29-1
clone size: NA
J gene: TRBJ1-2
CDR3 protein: CSVGRIYGYTF
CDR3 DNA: TGCAGCGTTGGCAGGATCTATGGCTACACCTTC

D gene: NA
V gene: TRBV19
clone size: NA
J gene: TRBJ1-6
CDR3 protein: CASSGSSYNSPLHF
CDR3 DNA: TGTGCCAGCTCAGGGAGCTCCTATAATTCACCCCTCCACTTT

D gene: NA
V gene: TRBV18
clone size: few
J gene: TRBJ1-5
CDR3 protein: CASSPAGKRQPQHF
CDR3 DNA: TGTGCCAGCTCACCGGCAGGGAAGCGTCAGCCCCAGCATTTT

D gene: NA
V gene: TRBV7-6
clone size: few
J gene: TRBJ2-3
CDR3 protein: CASSLGSSISADTQYF
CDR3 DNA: TGTGCCAGCAGCTTAGGATCGTCTATATCCGCAGATACGCAGTATTTT

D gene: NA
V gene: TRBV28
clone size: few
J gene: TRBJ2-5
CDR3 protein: CASSFAPDVVGGKPLYQETQYF
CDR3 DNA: TGTGCCAGCAGTTTCGCTCCTGATGTTGTGGGGGGAAAACCCCTGTACCAAGAGACCCAGTACTTC

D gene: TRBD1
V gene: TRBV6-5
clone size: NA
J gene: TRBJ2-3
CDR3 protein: CASSYSRQGATDTQYF
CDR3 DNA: TGTGCCAGCAGTTACTCGAGACAGGGGGCAACAGATACGCAGTATTTT

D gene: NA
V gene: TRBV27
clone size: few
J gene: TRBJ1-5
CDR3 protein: CASSLAGEGNQPQHF
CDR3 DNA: TGTGCCAGCAGTTTAGCGGGGGAAGGCAATCAGCCCCAGCATTTT

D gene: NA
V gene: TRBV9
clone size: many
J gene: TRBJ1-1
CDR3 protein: CASSVLDSFVGTEAFF
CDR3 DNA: TGTGCCAGCAGCGTACTTGACAGTTTCGTTGGCACTGAAGCTTTCTTT

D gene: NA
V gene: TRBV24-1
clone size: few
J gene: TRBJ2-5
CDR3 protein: CATSDPLGSQETQYF
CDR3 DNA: TGTGCCACCAGTGATCCCCTCGGGAGCCAAGAGACCCAGTACTTC

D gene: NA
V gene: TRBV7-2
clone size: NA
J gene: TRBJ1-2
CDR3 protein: CASSLAAIFLSGYTF
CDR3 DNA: TGTGCCAGCAGCTTAGCGGCGATTTTCTTAAGCGGCTACACCTTC

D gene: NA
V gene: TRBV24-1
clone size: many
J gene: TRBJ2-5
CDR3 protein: CATSDLQLVQYF
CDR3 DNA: TGTGCCACCAGTGACCTTCAGTTGGTCCAGTACTTC

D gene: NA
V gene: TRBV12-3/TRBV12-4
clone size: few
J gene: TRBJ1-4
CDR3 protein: CASSPLNEKLFF
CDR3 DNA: TGTGCCAGCAGTCCCCTTAATGAAAAACTGTTTTTT

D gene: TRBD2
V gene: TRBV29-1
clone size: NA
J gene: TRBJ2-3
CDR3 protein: CSVEDLWGGTDTQYF
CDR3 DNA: TGCAGCGTTGAAGATCTGTGGGGGGGGACAGATACGCAGTATTTT

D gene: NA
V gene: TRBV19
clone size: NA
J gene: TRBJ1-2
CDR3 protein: CASSNQAFTGSGYTF
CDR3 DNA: TGTGCCAGTAGTAACCAGGCCTTCACGGGGAGTGGCTACACCTTC

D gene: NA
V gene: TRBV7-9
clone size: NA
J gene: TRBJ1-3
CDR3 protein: CASKGWSADLSGNTIYF
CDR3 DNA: TGTGCCAGCAAAGGGTGGTCAGCGGACCTCTCTGGAAACACCATATATTTT

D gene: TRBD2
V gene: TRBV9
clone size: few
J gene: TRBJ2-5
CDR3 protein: CASTFGGAVQETQYF
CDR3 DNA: TGTGCCAGCACCTTCGGGGGGGCGGTACAAGAGACCCAGTACTTC

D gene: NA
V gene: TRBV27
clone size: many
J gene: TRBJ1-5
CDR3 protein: CASSLEAGENQPQHF
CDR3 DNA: TGTGCCAGCAGTTTAGAGGCAGGGGAGAATCAGCCCCAGCATTTT

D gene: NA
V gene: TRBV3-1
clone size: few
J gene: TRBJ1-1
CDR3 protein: CASSQDSLGGEAFF
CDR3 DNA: TGTGCCAGCAGCCAGGACAGCCTGGGCGGTGAAGCTTTCTTT

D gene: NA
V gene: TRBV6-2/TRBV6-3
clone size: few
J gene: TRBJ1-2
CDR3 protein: CASSWDKRVGMDGYTF
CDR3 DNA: TGTGCCAGCAGTTGGGACAAGCGAGTGGGAATGGATGGCTACACCTTC

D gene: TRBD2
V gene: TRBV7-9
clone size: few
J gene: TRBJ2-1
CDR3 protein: CASSLKGGLAGVKDEQFF
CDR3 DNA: TGTGCCAGCAGCTTAAAAGGAGGACTAGCGGGAGTTAAGGATGAGCAGTTCTTC

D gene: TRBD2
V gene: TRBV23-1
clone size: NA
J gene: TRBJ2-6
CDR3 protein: CAEPGGLANVLTF
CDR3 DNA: TGCGCCGAACCGGGGGGGTTGGCCAACGTCCTGACTTTC